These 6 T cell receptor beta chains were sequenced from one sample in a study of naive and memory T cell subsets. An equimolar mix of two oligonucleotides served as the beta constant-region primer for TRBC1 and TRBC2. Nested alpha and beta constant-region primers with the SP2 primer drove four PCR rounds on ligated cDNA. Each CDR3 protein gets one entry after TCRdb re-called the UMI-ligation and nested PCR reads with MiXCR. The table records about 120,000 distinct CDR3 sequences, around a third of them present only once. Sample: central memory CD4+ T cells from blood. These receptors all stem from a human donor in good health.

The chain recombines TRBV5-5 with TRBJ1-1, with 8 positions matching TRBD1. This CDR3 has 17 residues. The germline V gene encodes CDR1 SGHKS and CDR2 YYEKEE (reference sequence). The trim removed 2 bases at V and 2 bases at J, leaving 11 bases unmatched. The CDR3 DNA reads TGTGCCAGCAGCTTCGGACAGGGCGGATTAACAAACACTGAAGCTTTCTTT. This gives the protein CASSFGQGGLTNTEAFF.

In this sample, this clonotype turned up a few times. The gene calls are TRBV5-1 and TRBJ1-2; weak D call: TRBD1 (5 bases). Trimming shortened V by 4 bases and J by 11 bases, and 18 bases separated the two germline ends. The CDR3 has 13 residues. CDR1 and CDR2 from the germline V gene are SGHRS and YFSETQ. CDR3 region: CASSPREGLWYTF. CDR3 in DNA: TGCGCCAGCAGCCCCAGGGAGGGTTTGTGGTACACCTTC.

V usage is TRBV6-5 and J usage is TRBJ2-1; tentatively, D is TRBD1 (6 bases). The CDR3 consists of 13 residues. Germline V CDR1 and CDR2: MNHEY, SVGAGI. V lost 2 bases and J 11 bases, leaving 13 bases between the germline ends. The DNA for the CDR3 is TGTGCCAGCAGTTACGAAGGGGGAAGACAGCAGTTCTTC. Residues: CASSYEGGRQQFF.

CDR3 region: CASSSDPAPYNEQFF. CDR3 DNA: TGCGCCAGCAGCTCGGATCCGGCACCTTACAATGAGCAGTTCTTC. The chain links TRBV5-1 to TRBJ2-1, with D hard to call. The germline V gene encodes CDR1 SGHRS and CDR2 YFSETQ. The CDR3 length is 15 residues. V was clipped by 3 bases and J by 4 bases, with 14 bases between them.

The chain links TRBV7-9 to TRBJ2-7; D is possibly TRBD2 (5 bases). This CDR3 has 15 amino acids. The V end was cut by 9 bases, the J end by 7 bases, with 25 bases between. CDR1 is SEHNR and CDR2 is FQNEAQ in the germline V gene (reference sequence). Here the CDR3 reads CASAQLNAGRGEQYF. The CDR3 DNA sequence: TGTGCCAGTGCCCAGCTTAATGCGGGTCGTGGAGAGCAGTACTTC.

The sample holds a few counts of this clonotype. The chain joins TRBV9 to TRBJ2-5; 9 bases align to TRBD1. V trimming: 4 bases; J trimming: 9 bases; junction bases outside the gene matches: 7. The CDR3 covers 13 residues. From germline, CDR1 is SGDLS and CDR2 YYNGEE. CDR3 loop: CASSSGQGTPQYF. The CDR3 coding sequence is TGTGCCAGCAGCTCAGGACAGGGGACCCCCCAGTACTTC.